Presented here are 20 T cell receptor beta chains from one specimen sequenced in a study of blood T cell repertoires in COVID-19 (dated by TCRdb to 2020 to 2021). Library prep was done by the immunoSEQ multiplex PCR assay. TCRdb retrieved this table from immuneACCESS and kept in-frame rearrangements only. Not all clones are present; in checked studies, unresolved V genes account for under half, and no reason is known for the remainder. For this sample the table gives 200,000 to 300,000 clones, of which around four fifths were detected only once. 4.2% of the sample is held by the ten biggest clonotypes. Sample: peripheral blood. The receptors stem from a man aged 55 to 70 with acute or convalescent COVID-19.

V is TRBV5-5 and J is TRBJ2-5; TRBD2 matches 9 bases. The CDR3 spans 16 residues. After removal of 0 bases from V and 4 bases from J, the junction contained 7 bases not matched to a gene. Germline lookup yields CDR1 SGHKS and CDR2 YYEKEE (reference sequence). DNA for the CDR3: TGTGCCAGCAGCTTGGCCCCCCTAGCGGGGACAGAGACCCAGTACTTC. Protein product: CASSLAPLAGTETQYF.

This clone is a singleton in its sample. This chain uses TRBV3-1 (or the pseudogene TRBV3-2) with TRBJ1-1; TRBD1 matches 10 bases. The CDR3 extends over 15 amino acids. V was clipped by 4 bases and J by 6 bases; unmatched bases: 8. The germline gives CDR1 LGHDT, CDR2 YNNKEL (reference sequence). CDR3 nucleotide sequence: TGTGCCAGCAGCCGGGGACAGGGGAAGTCCGCTGAAGCTTTCTTT. This codes for CASSRGQGKSAEAFF.

V and J are TRBV6-6 and TRBJ1-4, with a possible D match to TRBD1 (5 bases). Germline lookup yields CDR1 MNHNY and CDR2 SVGAGI (reference sequence). This CDR3 is 15 amino acids long. Deletions cut 6 bases from V and 4 bases from J, with 15 bases between. CDR3 nucleotides: TGTGCCAGCAGACGAGGGGCAGCCTTTAATGAAAAACTGTTTTTT. It yields the protein CASRRGAAFNEKLFF.

The chain recombines TRBV9 with TRBJ1-1; D is unclear. The CDR3 has 15 amino acids. Trimming stripped 3 bases from V and 0 bases from J, with 12 bases between. Germline V gene data show CDR1 as SGDLS and CDR2 as YYNGEE. CDR3 loop: CASSELNPLNTEAFF. CDR3 nucleotides: TGTGCCAGCAGCGAACTCAATCCACTGAACACTGAAGCTTTCTTT.

The rearrangement uses TRBV3-1 (or the pseudogene TRBV3-2) and TRBJ2-7; 8 bases map to TRBD2. The ends lost 6 bases at V and 2 bases at J; junction bases unmatched: 12. CDR3 size: 16 residues. Germline V lookup: CDR1 LGHDT, CDR2 YNNKEL (reference sequence). The CDR3 loop is CASSPTISGEPYEQYF. DNA of the CDR3: TGTGCCAGCAGTCCCACGATTAGCGGGGAGCCCTACGAGCAGTACTTC.

The V and J genes are TRBV5-1 and TRBJ1-2; D is ambiguous. Germline lookup yields CDR1 SGHRS and CDR2 YFSETQ. CDR3 length: 15 amino acids. The V and J ends lost 0 bases and 6 bases respectively, with 15 bases between them. The CDR3 is CASSLGAGREDGYTF. DNA of the CDR3: TGCGCCAGCAGCTTGGGGGCAGGTAGAGAAGATGGCTACACCTTC.

This clone was counted a single time. This chain joins TRBV7-3 and TRBJ2-3; perhaps TRBD1 as D (6 bases). Germline lookup yields CDR1 SGHTA and CDR2 FQGTGA. The V and J ends lost 5 bases and 3 bases respectively, with 18 bases between them. The CDR3 runs 16 residues. This chain's CDR3 is CASSPSFWQGTDTQYF. The DNA for the CDR3 is TGTGCCAGCAGCCCTTCGTTTTGGCAGGGGACAGATACGCAGTATTTT.

This clone was seen more than once but under ten times. The rearrangement links TRBV6-5 to TRBJ2-2; no reliable D call. The CDR3 has 15 residues. Germline V gene lookup returns CDR1 MNHEY and CDR2 SVGAGI. V was cut by 2 bases and J by 3 bases, with 10 bases left in between. DNA of the CDR3: TGTGCCAGCAGTTACAACAGCCTGTACACCGGGGAGCTGTTTTTT. Translated: CASSYNSLYTGELFF.

The chain combines TRBV5-1 with TRBJ1-5; D ambiguous. From germline, CDR1 is SGHRS and CDR2 YFSETQ. V was trimmed by 4 bases and J by 8 bases, leaving 16 bases between them. The CDR3 covers 14 residues. The CDR3 nucleotides are TGCGCCAGCAGCCCCGACGGGGTTCGGGAGCCCCAGCATTTT. Amino acids: CASSPDGVREPQHF.

As DNA, the CDR3 is TGTGCCAGCAGCCAAGACAGGCCGCAGGAGCAGTTCTTC. This gives the protein CASSQDRPQEQFF. This chain uses TRBV5-6 with TRBJ2-1; perhaps TRBD1 as D (6 bases). Germline CDR1 SGHDT, CDR2 YYEEEE. Deletions cut 4 bases from V and 10 bases from J, with 15 bases between. The CDR3 length is 13 residues.

The chain combines TRBV9 with TRBJ1-1; possible D gene TRBD1, 6 bases. The CDR3 runs to 15 residues. Trimming left V 0 bases short and J 0 bases short, with 9 bases between. CDR1 and CDR2 (germline): SGDLS, YYNGEE. CDR3 region: CASSVEQGMNTEAFF. CDR3 DNA sequence: TGTGCCAGCAGCGTAGAACAGGGTATGAACACTGAAGCTTTCTTT.

This chain connects TRBV29-1 to TRBJ2-3, with 8 bases matching TRBD2. Germline loops: CDR1 SQVTM, CDR2 ANQGSEA. This CDR3 has 14 residues. The V and J ends lost 4 bases and 4 bases, in that order; junction bases with no gene match: 7. The chain's CDR3 is CSVGGAGAPDTQYF. As DNA, the CDR3 is TGCAGCGTTGGCGGAGCGGGAGCCCCAGATACGCAGTATTTT.

The sample holds one count of this clone. The V call is TRBV4-2, the J call TRBJ1-1; 7 nucleotides line up with TRBD1. The CDR3 runs to 14 residues. Germline trimming cut 2 bases from V and 3 bases from J; bases unmatched to any gene: 3. CDR1 is LGHNA, CDR2 YNFKEQ, per germline. CDR3 amino acids: CASSQRGRDTEAFF. The CDR3 DNA reads as TGTGCCAGCAGCCAAAGGGGGCGAGACACTGAAGCTTTCTTT.

This chain connects TRBV11-2 to TRBJ2-1; D is possibly TRBD1 (7 bases). This CDR3 has 14 amino acids. The ends were cut back, 2 bases at V and 7 bases at J, with 12 bases in the middle. In germline, CDR1 is SGHAT, CDR2 FQNNGV. The CDR3 spells CASSLPPGGNEQFF. The CDR3 bases are TGTGCCAGCAGCTTACCCCCAGGGGGGAATGAGCAGTTCTTC.

V is TRBV5-1 and J is TRBJ2-1; TRBD1 aligns across 10 bases. Germline trimming cut 2 bases from V and 0 bases from J; bases unmatched to any gene: 11. CDR3 length: 19 residues. Germline assignment: CDR1 SGHRS and CDR2 YFSETQ. CDR3 region: CASSLGTGDYFSSYNEQFF. The CDR3 DNA follows: TGCGCCAGCAGCTTAGGGACAGGGGATTATTTTTCCTCCTACAATGAGCAGTTCTTC.

The chain joins TRBV15 to TRBJ2-7, with 8 bases matching TRBD1. The CDR3 has 17 residues. Germline CDR1 is LNHNV and CDR2 is YYDKDF (reference sequence). After removal of 2 bases from V and 4 bases from J, the junction contained 13 bases not matched to a gene. CDR3 DNA: TGTGCCACCAGCAGAAATACTCCCGGGACAGGTGGATACGAGCAGTACTTC. This gives the protein CATSRNTPGTGGYEQYF.

This chain uses TRBV7-8 with TRBJ2-7, with TRBD2 matching 10 bases. Looked up from germline, CDR1 is SGHVS and CDR2 is FQNEAQ. This CDR3 is built from 17 residues. J was trimmed by 2 bases and V by 2 bases; bases with no gene match: 9. As DNA, the CDR3 is TGTGCCAGCAGCTTAAGTCGGGGGCTAGCGGGAGCCTACGAGCAGTACTTC. The encoded protein is CASSLSRGLAGAYEQYF.

This chain connects TRBV2 to TRBJ2-5; 7 positions agree with TRBD1. The V segment lost 8 bases and the J segment 1 base; nucleotides outside the gene matches: 4. The CDR3 runs to 13 residues. Germline V gene lookup returns CDR1 SNHLY and CDR2 FYNNEI. The CDR3 reads CASDREFQETQYF. The CDR3 region has the DNA TGTGCCAGCGACAGGGAATTCCAAGAGACCCAGTACTTC.

The rearrangement uses TRBV7-9 and TRBJ2-1, with TRBD2 identical over 10 bases. The CDR3 extends over 14 amino acids. Germline trimming cut 2 bases from V and 8 bases from J; bases unmatched to any gene: 3. Germline V gene data show CDR1 as SEHNR and CDR2 as FQNEAQ (reference sequence). CDR3 bases: TGTGCCAGCAGCTTACTAGCGGGAGCCTATGAGCAGTTCTTC. The encoded protein is CASSLLAGAYEQFF.

This clone was found a few times. The genes are TRBV2 and TRBJ2-1; 8 nucleotides match TRBD2. Germline V gene lookup returns CDR1 SNHLY and CDR2 FYNNEI. This CDR3 is 14 amino acids long. The V segment lost 6 bases and the J segment 5 bases; nucleotides outside the gene matches: 6. CDR3 nucleotide sequence: TGTGCCAGCAGCGGGACTAGAGGAAACAATGAGCAGTTCTTC. Its protein product is CASSGTRGNNEQFF.